Presented here are 22 T cell receptor beta chains from one specimen sequenced in a study of cytomegalovirus exposure and HLA in healthy donors. The primer mix had 60 Vbeta and 13 Jbeta primers. Only in-frame clones appear in the TCRdb table, and some are missing; sequencing was by immunoSEQ multiplex PCR. The sample spans more than 65,000 clones; the ten largest clones claim roughly 2.7%. The source material was PBMCs. The receptors stem from a man aged 40-49 years in good health and CMV-seronegative.

The V and J genes are TRBV5-8 and TRBJ2-3, with 7 bases that match TRBD1. The CDR3 totals 15 residues. Germline CDR1 and CDR2: SGHTS and YDEGEE. J was trimmed by 2 bases and V by 1 base; bases with no gene match: 4. This CDR3 is CASSLSTGFTDTQYF. CDR3 coding DNA: TGTGCCAGCAGCTTGTCGACAGGGTTCACAGATACGCAGTATTTT.

The chain carries TRBV5-6 and TRBJ2-7; D is unresolved. This CDR3 has 13 amino acids. V was clipped by 0 bases and J by 4 bases, with 8 bases between them. Germline CDR1 and CDR2: SGHDT and YYEEEE. The CDR3 region is CASSLELVYEQYF. CDR3 coding DNA: TGTGCCAGCAGCTTGGAACTTGTTTACGAGCAGTACTTC.

This chain uses TRBV6-6 with TRBJ2-7, with D perhaps TRBD1 (5 bases). This CDR3 has 13 amino acids. The V end was cut by 5 bases, the J end by 6 bases, with 14 bases between. Germline V gene lookup returns CDR1 MNHNY and CDR2 SVGAGI (reference sequence). CDR3 nucleotides: TGTGCCAGCAGTCTTATTCAGGGCGGCGAGCAGTACTTC. Encoded protein: CASSLIQGGEQYF.

The chain links TRBV6-5 to TRBJ2-5; 8 positions match TRBD1. The germline CDR1 and CDR2 sequences are MNHEY and SVGAGI. This CDR3 comprises 15 residues. After removal of 5 bases from V and 2 bases from J, the junction contained 7 bases not matched to a gene. This CDR3 is CASSGRDRLQETQYF. The CDR3 DNA is TGTGCCAGCAGTGGCCGGGACAGGTTACAAGAGACCCAGTACTTC.

The gene calls are TRBV5-1 and TRBJ1-2, with D tentatively TRBD1 (6 bases). Trimming left V 1 base short and J 4 bases short, with 14 bases between. The CDR3 runs 15 residues. The germline gives CDR1 SGHRS, CDR2 YFSETQ. CDR3 loop: CASSLTSGVGYGYTF. CDR3 nucleotide sequence: TGCGCCAGCAGCTTGACATCAGGGGTAGGCTATGGCTACACCTTC.

This chain uses TRBV25-1 with TRBJ2-1, with 9 bases matching TRBD1. Germline V lookup: CDR1 MGHDK, CDR2 SYGVNS. The CDR3 loop spans 13 amino acids. V lost 10 bases to trimming and J lost 8 bases; unmatched junction nucleotides: 9. For the CDR3, the DNA is TGTGCCACCGTGGGACAGGGTAATTATGAGCAGTTCTTC. It is translated as CATVGQGNYEQFF. Supplemented by reference TRBV25-1 and TRBJ2-1, the full variable domain reads EADIYQTPRYLVIGTGKKITLECSQTMGHDKMYWYQQDPGMELHLIHYSYGVNSTEKGDLSSESTVSRIRTEHFPLTLESARPSHTSQYLCATVGQGNYEQFFGPGTRLTVL.

The gene calls are TRBV6-1 and TRBJ1-5, with TRBD1 identical over 7 bases. The V gene's germline CDR1 is MNHNS and CDR2 SASEGT. V dropped 8 bases and J dropped 3; count of bases not matched to a gene: 10. CDR3 size: 15 residues. The CDR3 DNA sequence: TGTGCCAGCCGCCAAACCAGGGGGTTCAATCAGCCCCAGCATTTT. Protein product: CASRQTRGFNQPQHF.

Details on this clone: One end of the junction is discordant with germline, which a read error may explain. The chain has TRBV7-7 and TRBJ2-5, with TRBD1 matching over 9 bases. The CDR3 runs 14 residues. Germline CDR1 reads SSHAT; CDR2 reads FNYEAQ (reference sequence). This chain's CDR3 is CASSLLTGGETQYF. In DNA, the CDR3 is TGTGCTAGCAGCTTACTGACAGGGGGAGAGACCCAGTACTTC.

The CDR3 loop is CASRAHRGRSNQPQHF. In DNA form, the CDR3 reads TGTGCCAGCCGAGCCCACAGGGGTCGGAGCAATCAGCCCCAGCATTTT. V gene TRBV2 combines with J gene TRBJ1-5, with 7 bases lining up with TRBD1. The V segment lost 8 bases and the J segment 1 base; nucleotides outside the gene matches: 11. The CDR3 runs to 16 residues. In germline, CDR1 is SNHLY, CDR2 FYNNEI.

The chain is built from TRBV7-2 and TRBJ2-1; 10 nucleotides match TRBD1. CDR3 length equals 15 residues. Germline-derived CDR1 and CDR2 are SGHTA and FQGNSA. V lost 1 base and J lost 5; bases outside the gene matches: 2. CDR3 nucleotides: TGTGCCAGCAGCTTAGTGGGGACAGGGGACAATGAGCAGTTCTTC. Translation: CASSLVGTGDNEQFF.

The V gene is TRBV19, the J gene TRBJ2-2; maybe TRBD1 (5 bases). Germline CDR1 is LNHDA and CDR2 is SQIVND (reference sequence). Trimming removed 6 bases at V and 4 bases at J, with 21 bases between. This CDR3 is built from 17 residues. CDR3 DNA sequence: TGTGCCAGTAGCCCCTACGAGGACACCGTCATCACCGGGGAGCTGTTTTTT. Translating it yields CASSPYEDTVITGELFF.

The chain carries TRBV7-9 and TRBJ1-6; D not resolved. Trimming left V 0 bases short and J 0 bases short, with 9 bases between. This CDR3 region has 17 residues. Germline V gene lookup returns CDR1 SEHNR and CDR2 FQNEAQ (reference sequence). The CDR3 sequence: CASSLAAGNSYNSPLHF. CDR3 DNA: TGTGCCAGCAGCTTAGCGGCGGGCAACTCCTATAATTCACCCCTCCACTTT.

The DNA for the CDR3 is TGTGCCAGCAGTTACGGGTCAGGGCGCACAGATACGCAGTATTTT. This encodes CASSYGSGRTDTQYF. The chain uses TRBV6-5 and TRBJ2-3, with TRBD1 as a possible D gene (5 bases). The CDR3 has 15 residues. CDR1 and CDR2 from the germline V gene are MNHEY and SVGAGI. Trimming took 2 bases from V and 1 from J, leaving 10 bases between them.

The chain employs TRBV2 and TRBJ2-3; 9 nucleotides agree with TRBD1. CDR1 SNHLY and CDR2 FYNNEI come from the germline V gene. Trimming cost V 7 bases and J 4 bases; bases outside gene matches: 12. There are 16 residues in the CDR3. The chain's CDR3 is CASKEQGASAADTQYF. As DNA, the CDR3 is TGTGCCAGCAAAGAACAGGGGGCATCGGCCGCAGATACGCAGTATTTT.

The CDR3 DNA sequence: TGTGCCAGTAGTATAAGGGAGGTAACAAATCTCTATGGCTACACCTTC. It is translated as CASSIREVTNLYGYTF. V gene TRBV19 combines with J gene TRBJ1-2, with D uncertain. The germline V gene encodes CDR1 LNHDA and CDR2 SQIVND (reference sequence). V lost 2 bases and J lost 4, with 17 bases in between. This CDR3 spans 16 amino acids.

The genes are TRBV7-3 and TRBJ2-7; TRBD2 is a possible D gene (6 bases). Germline assignment: CDR1 SGHTA and CDR2 FQGTGA. The CDR3 runs 14 residues. V lost 0 bases and J 5 bases, leaving 11 bases between the germline ends. The CDR3 here is CASSLTGGNNEQYF. The CDR3 DNA is TGTGCCAGCAGCTTAACAGGAGGGAACAACGAGCAGTACTTC.

This chain uses TRBV19 with TRBJ1-4; 9 nucleotides align to TRBD1. J lost 7 bases, V lost 6 bases, and 6 bases had no gene match. The length of the CDR3 is 14 residues. Germline loops: CDR1 LNHDA, CDR2 SQIVND (reference sequence). CDR3 nucleotides: TGTGCCAGTAGGAGACAGGGGGGCGGTGAAAAACTGTTTTTT. This encodes CASRRQGGGEKLFF.

J is TRBJ1-4 and V is TRBV4-1, with 7 bases matching TRBD1. The CDR3 contains 16 residues. V shed 1 base and J 3 bases; nucleotides not matched to a gene: 5. CDR1 is MGHRA and CDR2 is YSYEKL in the germline V gene. CDR3 residues: CASSQGRTGANEKLFF. In DNA, the CDR3 is TGCGCCAGCAGCCAAGGCCGGACAGGAGCTAATGAAAAACTGTTTTTT.

V usage is TRBV6-1 and J usage is TRBJ1-5, with unresolved D. The CDR3 extends over 12 amino acids. The V gene's germline CDR1 is MNHNS and CDR2 SASEGT. The V end was cut by 4 bases, the J end by 2 bases, with 3 bases between. DNA of the CDR3: TGTGCCAGCAGTGTCGGCAATCAGCCCCAGCATTTT. Translated, it gives CASSVGNQPQHF.

The gene calls are TRBV7-9 and TRBJ1-6; D not resolved. This CDR3 comprises 14 residues. CDR1 SEHNR and CDR2 FQNEAQ come from the germline V gene (reference sequence). The ends were cut back, 6 bases at V and 1 base at J, with 7 bases in the middle. The CDR3 spells CASSEGSYNSPLHF. The CDR3 bases are TGTGCCAGCAGTGAGGGTTCCTATAATTCACCCCTCCACTTT.

The chain is built from TRBV14 and TRBJ1-2, with D maybe TRBD1 (5 bases). V lost 0 bases and J 8 bases, leaving 13 bases between the germline ends. From germline, CDR1 is SGHDN and CDR2 FVKESK. The CDR3 length is 14 residues. The CDR3 DNA sequence: TGTGCCAGCAGCCAAGATGCGGACACGCGCGGCTACACCTTC. It yields the protein CASSQDADTRGYTF.

The chain's CDR3 is CASSPTEQEKLFF. CDR3 coding DNA: TGCGCCAGCAGCCCCACGGAACAGGAAAAACTGTTTTTT. V and J are TRBV4-1 and TRBJ1-4; no clear D gene. Trimming took off 4 bases at V and 8 bases at J, with 11 bases between the two ends. CDR3 length: 13 residues. Germline CDR1 reads MGHRA; CDR2 reads YSYEKL.